This TCR beta chain was profiled in a study of CD8 T cells in Susac syndrome. Random hexamers served to reverse transcribe roughly 0.45 to 1 ug RNA. TCRdb independently ran MiXCR on the immunoSEQ multiplex PCR reads; one entry per CDR3 protein. The table has fewer than 150,000 distinct CDR3 sequences, 94% seen once; the top ten hold approximately 0.27%. Trimming took off 2 bases at V and 5 bases at J, with 11 bases between the two ends. The CDR3 extends over 13 amino acids. Germline loops: CDR1 SQVTM, CDR2 ANQGSEA. The source of this sequence is a human donor in good health. Sample: CD8+ T cells from PBMCs. J is TRBJ2-3 and V is TRBV29-1; the D gene is possibly TRBD2 (5 bases). The CDR3 here is CSVERGRRDTQYF. Here the CDR3 DNA reads TGCAGCGTTGAACGGGGAAGGAGAGATACGCAGTATTTT.